The 16 T cell receptor beta chains in this list originate from one sample, sequenced in a study of cytomegalovirus exposure and HLA in healthy donors (dated by TCRdb to between 2016 and 2019). Receptor amplification or capture employed the immunoSEQ multiplex PCR assay. A mixture of 60 forward primers for TCR Vbeta segments and 13 reverse primers for TCR Jbeta segments was used in the multiplex PCR. Entries here come from immuneACCESS through TCRdb and include only in-frame sequences with V and J called. Some clones fail to appear in such tables; in the studies checked, an unresolved V gene covers under half of the shortfall, and the cause of the remainder is unknown. The sample table lists approximately 180,000 clones, approximately 84% of them with a count of one. Together, the top ten hold 4.8% of the sample. Material: PBMCs. The receptors come from a man younger than 35 in good health and CMV-seronegative.

The chain links TRBV29-1 to TRBJ2-3; 8 bases line up with TRBD2. J was trimmed by 0 bases and V by 7 bases; bases with no gene match: 3. The germline V gene encodes CDR1 SQVTM and CDR2 ANQGSEA. The CDR3 contains 13 residues. CDR3 nucleotide sequence: TGCAGCGGCTCGGGGGGGAGCACAGATACGCAGTATTTT. Amino acids: CSGSGGSTDTQYF.

This clone was counted once. The V and J genes are TRBV19 and TRBJ1-5, with D possibly being TRBD1 (6 bases). Germline CDR1 LNHDA, CDR2 SQIVND (reference sequence). V lost 2 bases, J lost 3 bases, and 11 bases lay in between. The CDR3 contains 15 residues. CDR3 in DNA: TGTGCCAGTAGTATAAGCTGGGGGCTCAATCAGCCCCAGCATTTT. This codes for CASSISWGLNQPQHF.

CDR3 sequence reads: CASSLNELSYEQYF. In DNA, the CDR3 is TGTGCCAGCAGCTTAAACGAACTCTCCTACGAGCAGTACTTC. This chain joins TRBV11-3 and TRBJ2-7; D unclear. CDR1 and CDR2 (germline): SGHNT, YENEEA. This CDR3 has 14 amino acids. With 2 bases removed from V and 0 bases from J, the gap between germline ends came to 8 bases.

V and J are TRBV5-1 and TRBJ2-1; 10 nucleotides match TRBD2. V was clipped by 0 bases and J by 2 bases; unmatched bases: 5. The germline CDR1 and CDR2 sequences are SGHRS and YFSETQ. There are 17 residues in the CDR3. The CDR3 DNA is TGCGCCAGCAGCTTGGTTAGCGGGGGGACCACCTACAATGAGCAGTTCTTC. Translating gives CASSLVSGGTTYNEQFF.

This sequence joins TRBV5-1 and TRBJ2-2; 11 bases are a match to TRBD2. The CDR3 has 17 residues. From germline, CDR1 is SGHRS and CDR2 YFSETQ. Unmatched junction bases numbered 5, after V lost 0 bases and J lost 4 bases. CDR3 in amino acids: CASSLELAGALTGELFF. CDR3 DNA: TGCGCCAGCAGCTTGGAACTAGCGGGAGCCCTCACCGGGGAGCTGTTTTTT.

The chain joins TRBV6-1 to TRBJ1-5; 7 nucleotides align to TRBD1. Germline CDR1 is MNHNS and CDR2 is SASEGT. This CDR3 region has 14 residues. V shed 6 bases, J shed 5 bases, and the junction held 7 bases outside the gene matches. CDR3 DNA sequence: TGTGCCAGCAGCGCTGGACAGGCCGATCAGCCCCAGCATTTT. Residues: CASSAGQADQPQHF.

The chain is built from TRBV19 and TRBJ2-1, with D possibly being TRBD2 (5 bases). CDR1 and CDR2 from the germline V gene are LNHDA and SQIVND (reference sequence). This CDR3 is 12 amino acids long. Trimming removed 5 bases from V and 9 bases from J, with 11 bases in between. This CDR3 is CASSPQSGEQFF. In DNA, the CDR3 is TGTGCCAGTAGTCCACAGAGCGGTGAGCAGTTCTTC.

V gene TRBV21-1 combines with J gene TRBJ2-5; the listed D gene, TRBD1, was not tested against the DNA. TRBV21-1 is shown as a pseudogene. The length of the CDR3 is 14 residues. For the CDR3, the DNA is TGTGCCAGCAGCAAAAACAATGCTCAAGAGACCCAGTACTTC. This gives the protein CASSKNNAQETQYF.

For this clone: The junction shows a germline mismatch at one end, possibly a read error. The chain links TRBV7-3 to TRBJ2-2; 8 bases map to TRBD2. Germline V gene data show CDR1 as SGHTA and CDR2 as FQGTGA. This CDR3 has 14 residues. CDR3 loop: CASSRGTSSGKLFF. In nucleotides, the CDR3 is TGTGCCAGCAGCCGCGGGACTAGTTCCGGGAAGCTGTTTTTT. The variable domain in full, with the rest retrieved from reference TRBV7-3 and TRBJ2-2, is GAGVSQTPSNKVTEKGKYVELRCDPISGHTALYWYRQSLGQGPEFLIYFQGTGAADDSGLPNDRFFAVRPEGSVSTLKIQRTERGDSAVYLCASSRGTSSGKLFFGEGSRLTVL.

Turning to this clone: One end of the junction does not line up with germline, which may come from a read error. J is TRBJ2-7 and V is TRBV7-9; D may be TRBD1 (6 bases). Germline-derived CDR1 and CDR2 are SEHNR and FQNEAQ (reference sequence). CDR3 length: 12 residues. As DNA, the CDR3 is TGTTCCAGCAGCTTTCAGGGGTCCGAGCAGTACTTC. This codes for CSSSFQGSEQYF. The full variable domain, with the rest looked up from reference TRBV7-9 and TRBJ2-7, is DTGVSQNPRHKITKRGQNVTFRCDPISEHNRLYWYRQTLGQGPEFLTYFQNEAQLEKSRLLSDRFSAERPKGSFSTLEIQRTEQGDSAMYLCSSSFQGSEQYFGPGTRLTVT.

In its sample, this clone was seen once. V usage is TRBV11-2 and J usage is TRBJ2-7; the D gene is possibly TRBD1 (5 bases). CDR1 is SGHAT, CDR2 FQNNGV, per germline. The CDR3 has 15 residues. Between the trimmed V and J ends, which lost 0 bases and 3 bases, there was a span of 12 bases. The CDR3 sequence: CASSLEVGAYYEQYF. CDR3 bases: TGTGCCAGCAGCTTAGAAGTAGGGGCCTACTACGAGCAGTACTTC.

The chain employs TRBV27 and TRBJ2-1; 9 bases match TRBD2. V was pared by 5 bases and J by 4 bases, with 9 bases of the junction left unmatched. Germline CDR1 reads MNHEY; CDR2 reads SMNVEV (reference sequence). The length of the CDR3 is 16 residues. The CDR3 protein is CASSRWAGGLYNEQFF. The CDR3 DNA sequence: TGTGCCAGCAGTCGTTGGGCGGGGGGGCTGTACAATGAGCAGTTCTTC.

This clone was found a few times. This rearrangement joins TRBV10-3 to TRBJ1-4, with 8 bases that match TRBD1. Germline V gene data show CDR1 as ENHRY and CDR2 as SYGVKD. This CDR3 comprises 13 residues. V gave up 4 bases and J gave up 7 bases; unmatched junction bases: 2. The CDR3 spells CAISVDRGEKLFF. The DNA for the CDR3 is TGTGCCATCAGTGTCGACAGGGGTGAAAAACTGTTTTTT.

This clone was observed a single time. The chain employs TRBV5-6 and TRBJ2-7, with 8 bases lining up with TRBD2. Germline V gene lookup returns CDR1 SGHDT and CDR2 YYEEEE. The V gene end was trimmed by 0 bases and the J gene end by 2 bases; junction bases not matched to a gene: 4. CDR3 size: 15 residues. For the CDR3, the DNA is TGTGCCAGCAGCTTGGCCCTAGCGGGTACCTACGAGCAGTACTTC. Its protein is CASSLALAGTYEQYF.

This clone was recorded a few times. This sequence joins TRBV6-5 and TRBJ2-7; D uncertain. The length of the CDR3 is 15 residues. Trimming took off 2 bases at V and 3 bases at J, with 14 bases between the two ends. Looked up from germline, CDR1 is MNHEY and CDR2 is SVGAGI. The CDR3 sequence: CASSYRLSTDYEQYF. The CDR3 nucleotides read TGTGCCAGCAGTTACCGACTTAGCACCGACTACGAGCAGTACTTC.

The J gene is TRBJ2-5, the V gene TRBV27; 7 positions match TRBD1. The CDR3 extends over 15 amino acids. Germline V gene data show CDR1 as MNHEY and CDR2 as SMNVEV (reference sequence). J gave up 3 bases and V 3 bases, and 7 bases lay outside the gene matches. For the CDR3, the DNA is TGTGCCAGCAGTTTTGAGGGGGCACGAAAAGAGACCCAGTACTTC. It codes for CASSFEGARKETQYF.